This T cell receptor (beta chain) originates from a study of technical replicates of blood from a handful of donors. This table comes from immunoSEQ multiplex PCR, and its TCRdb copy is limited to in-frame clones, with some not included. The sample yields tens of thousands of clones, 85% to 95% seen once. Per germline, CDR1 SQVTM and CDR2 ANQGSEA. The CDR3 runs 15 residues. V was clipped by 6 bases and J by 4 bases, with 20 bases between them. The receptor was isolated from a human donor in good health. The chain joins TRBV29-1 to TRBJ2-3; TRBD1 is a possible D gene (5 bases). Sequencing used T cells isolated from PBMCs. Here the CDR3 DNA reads TGCAGCGTGCACTACGGTCCCCTAGGGGCAGATACGCAGTATTTT. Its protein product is CSVHYGPLGADTQYF.